This entry describes one T cell receptor beta chain. Germline-derived CDR1 and CDR2 are LNHDA and SQIVND (reference sequence). The CDR3 loop spans 15 amino acids. V was pared by 7 bases and J by 1 base, with 16 bases between. TCRdb keeps only in-frame clones here, not all; method: immunoSEQ multiplex PCR. This table holds 80,000 to 100,000 clones, roughly 92% found once. These data belong to a study of control samples from healthy donors and cancer patients. Specimen: blood. This clonotype was sampled from a human donor in good health. The donor label of this sample is uncertain. The chain carries TRBV19 and TRBJ2-5; weak D call: TRBD1 (5 bases). Here the CDR3 reads CASKGVGRSQETQYF. DNA of the CDR3: TGTGCCAGTAAAGGGGTTGGCAGAAGCCAAGAGACCCAGTACTTC.